This is a list of T cell receptor beta chains from one sample in a study of blood T cell repertoires in COVID-19. Profiling relied on immunoSEQ multiplex PCR, and the TCRdb table lists in-frame clones only, not all of them. Of 60,000 to 70,000 clones listed, over 75% were seen once; the top ten hold 1% to 1.5%. The sample was peripheral blood. All receptors derive from a woman in her sixties or seventies with acute or convalescent COVID-19. Each CDR3 is given with its conserved first and last residue. A D gene is named only where the DNA matches it firmly. Clone sizes are given selectively: once, few, many, or a class where the clone is expanded.

abundance	len	v_gene	d_gene	j_gene	CDR3nt	CDR3aa
.	16	TRBV7-3	TRBD2	TRBJ2-2	TGTGCCAGCAGCTTACTAGCGGGCAAGTTTAACGGGGAGCTGTTTTTT	CASSLLAGKFNGELFF
.	14	TRBV3-1/TRBV3-2	.	TRBJ1-2	TGTGCCAGCAGCTATGGACATTATAACTATGGCTACACCTTC	CASSYGHYNYGYTF
.	14	TRBV6-5	.	TRBJ1-2	TGTGCCAGCACCAGCCGGGGGGCGTTACGTGGCTACACCTTC	CASTSRGALRGYTF
.	16	TRBV19	TRBD1	TRBJ1-3	TGTGCCAGTAGTGTTTTACAGGGGGCTACTGGAAACACCATATATTTT	CASSVLQGATGNTIYF
.	14	TRBV7-9	TRBD1	TRBJ2-2	TGTGCCAGCAGCCCACAGGGGGCAACCGGGGAGCTGTTTTTT	CASSPQGATGELFF
.	17	TRBV7-9	.	TRBJ1-4	TGTGCCAGCAGCCCAACCTACAGGGTAGCTACCTTCGGGAAACTGTTTTTT	CASSPTYRVATFGKLFF
.	14	TRBV6-2/TRBV6-3	.	TRBJ1-2	TGTGCCAGCAGCCCCCGGATGTCGGGCTATGGCTACACCTTC	CASSPRMSGYGYTF
few	12	TRBV28	.	TRBJ1-5	TGTGCCAGCACCTCCTTATTTGAGCCCCAGCATTTT	CASTSLFEPQHF
.	15	TRBV7-2	.	TRBJ1-3	TGTGCCAGCAGCCCTGTTTTGAGCTCTGGAAACACCATATATTTT	CASSPVLSSGNTIYF
.	13	TRBV5-1	.	TRBJ1-2	TGCGCCAGCAGCTTGGGAAGGCGGGAAGGCTACACCTTC	CASSLGRREGYTF
.	12	TRBV30	.	TRBJ1-1	TGTGCCTGGAGTGCCTATAACACTGAAGCTTTCTTT	CAWSAYNTEAFF
.	14	TRBV5-1	.	TRBJ1-1	TGCGCCAGCAGCTTGGACGCAGGGAACACTGAAGCTTTCTTT	CASSLDAGNTEAFF
.	12	TRBV7-9	.	TRBJ1-3	TGTGCATCCGAGGGTGACGGAAACACCATATATTTT	CASEGDGNTIYF
.	13	TRBV12-3/TRBV12-4	TRBD1	TRBJ2-4	TGTGCCAGCAGTATCCCGGGACAGGGCATTCAGTACTTC	CASSIPGQGIQYF
.	15	TRBV11-1	TRBD2	TRBJ2-1	TGTGCCAGCAGCCTAGCGGGGGGGGCCTACAATGAGCAGTTCTTC	CASSLAGGAYNEQFF
.	15	TRBV11-2	TRBD1	TRBJ1-3	TGTGCCAGCAGACGTTCGGGACAGCCTGGAAACACCATATATTTT	CASRRSGQPGNTIYF
.	16	TRBV5-8	TRBD1	TRBJ1-4	TGTGCCAGCAGACCTAACTGGGACAGTACTAATGAAAAACTGTTTTTT	CASRPNWDSTNEKLFF
.	14	TRBV5-1	TRBD1	TRBJ2-2	TGCGCCAGCAACCCGGACAGGGGGCACGGGGAGCTGTTTTTT	CASNPDRGHGELFF
.	16	TRBV5-1	.	TRBJ1-6	TGCGCCAGCAGCTTGGCCGGTGGGCAGTATAATTCACCCCTCCACTTT	CASSLAGGQYNSPLHF
.	14	TRBV7-8	TRBD2	TRBJ2-1	TGTGCCAGCAGACCCGGGACTAGCAGGAATGAGCAGTTCTTC	CASRPGTSRNEQFF
.	13	TRBV7-9	.	TRBJ1-4	TGTGCCAGCAGCCCCGACATCAATGAAAAACTGTTTTTT	CASSPDINEKLFF
.	13	TRBV12-3/TRBV12-4	.	TRBJ1-6	TGTGCCAGCAGTTTACTGGAGGATTCACCCCTCCACTTT	CASSLLEDSPLHF
.	14	TRBV3-1/TRBV3-2	TRBD1	TRBJ2-2	TGTGCCAGCAGCCTCGGGACAGGGTCCGGGGAGCTGTTTTTT	CASSLGTGSGELFF
.	14	TRBV14	.	TRBJ2-1	TGTGCCAGCAGTCCTACAGGGCTTTACAATGAGCAGTTCTTC	CASSPTGLYNEQFF
.	17	TRBV5-8	TRBD2	TRBJ2-2	TGTGCCAGCAGCTTGGTCTTCGGGACTAGCGGTAAAAGGGAGCTGTTTTTT	CASSLVFGTSGKRELFF
once	16	TRBV3-1/TRBV3-2	TRBD2	TRBJ2-5	TGTGCCAGCAGCCAAGTTTTTGCGGGAGGGGAAGAGACCCAGTACTTC	CASSQVFAGGEETQYF
.	15	TRBV6-6	TRBD1	TRBJ1-5	TGTGCCAGCAGATCGACAGGGGGGGTTGGACAGCCCCAGCATTTT	CASRSTGGVGQPQHF
.	15	TRBV11-2	.	TRBJ1-2	TGTGCCAGCAGCTTCGTGACAGGTTCCTCTATGGGCTACACCTTC	CASSFVTGSSMGYTF